The rows below give T cell receptor beta chains drawn from one sample of a study of CD8 T cells in acute hepatitis C reinfection. Some clones are missing from TCRdb's copy, which holds only in-frame ones; the method was immunoSEQ multiplex PCR. Among about 38,000 clones listed, 85% to 90% were seen once. Specimen: naive CD8+ T cells from PBMCs. These TCRs come from a young man with chronic hepatitis C. Each CDR3 is given with its conserved first and last residue. A D gene is named only where the DNA matches it firmly. Only some rows state a clone size, as once, few, many or a class for expanded clones.

J | V | D | size | DNA | CDR3
TRBJ2-7 | TRBV7-9 | . | . | TGTGCCAGCAGCTTCATGGGTGTGGGCGAGCAGTACTTC | CASSFMGVGEQYF
TRBJ1-2 | TRBV5-5 | . | . | TGTGCCAGCAGCTTGGGGGGTGATGGCTACACCTTC | CASSLGGDGYTF
TRBJ1-6 | TRBV9 | TRBD1 | few | TGTGCCAGCAGCGTAGCCGCCACAGGGGCGCCTAATTCACCCCTCCACTTT | CASSVAATGAPNSPLHF
TRBJ1-1 | TRBV5-5 | . | . | TGTGCCAGCAGCTCAGGGTCTCGGGGCACTGAAGCTTTCTTT | CASSSGSRGTEAFF
TRBJ2-1 | TRBV7-6 | . | once | TGTGCCAGCAGCGATTTATTAGGGTCGGCGGTTGAGCAGTTCTTC | CASSDLLGSAVEQFF
TRBJ2-2 | TRBV9 | TRBD1 | . | TGTGCCAGCAGCGGAACAGGGGGACAGAACACCGGGGAGCTGTTTTTT | CASSGTGGQNTGELFF
TRBJ2-7 | TRBV5-1 | . | few | TGCGCCAGCAGACAGAACTACGAGCAGTACTTC | CASRQNYEQYF
TRBJ1-5 | TRBV6-1 | TRBD1 | . | TGTGCCAGCAGGGCACGACAGGGGGGCAATCAGCCCCAGCATTTT | CASRARQGGNQPQHF
TRBJ1-2 | TRBV5-6 | TRBD1 | . | TGTGCCAGCAGCTTTCAGGGGGTGAATGGCTACACCTTC | CASSFQGVNGYTF
TRBJ2-3 | TRBV5-1 | TRBD2 | . | TGCGCCAGCAGTTATACCGGGACTAGCGGGAAGAGAGATACGCAGTATTTT | CASSYTGTSGKRDTQYF
TRBJ1-1 | TRBV30 | . | once | TGTGCCCAAGAACAGGGTTATGAAGCTTTCTTT | CAQEQGYEAFF
TRBJ1-2 | TRBV7-9 | TRBD1 | . | TGTGCCAGCAGCCCCCGGGTGGGGACAGTGCTCTCCCGGTATGGCTACACCTTC | CASSPRVGTVLSRYGYTF
TRBJ2-3 | TRBV5-3 | . | . | TGTGCCAGAAGCCTGGGGTCGCTGGGAGGAGATACGCAGTATTTT | CARSLGSLGGDTQYF
TRBJ2-2 | TRBV5-4 | TRBD1 | . | TGTGCCAGCAGCCTAATCCCGGGACAGGGTGCTGGGGAGCTGTTTTTT | CASSLIPGQGAGELFF
TRBJ1-3 | TRBV4-3 | . | . | TGCGCCAGCAGCCAAGACCGCGGAAACACCATATATTTT | CASSQDRGNTIYF
TRBJ2-5 | TRBV7-8 | TRBD2 | . | TGTGCCAGCAGCTCCTCTCGACGCGGGACTAGCAGAGAGACCCAGTACTTC | CASSSSRRGTSRETQYF
TRBJ2-1 | TRBV19 | TRBD2 | . | TGTGCCAGTGGGACTAGAATCTACAATGAGCAGTTCTTC | CASGTRIYNEQFF
TRBJ2-1 | TRBV7-6 | . | . | TGTGCCAGCAGCATAGACAGTAGCTCCTACAATGAGCAGTTCTTC | CASSIDSSSYNEQFF
TRBJ2-2 | TRBV9 | TRBD2 | . | TGTGCCAGCAGCGCCACTAGCGGGAGTATGACCGGGGAGCTGTTTTTT | CASSATSGSMTGELFF
TRBJ2-5 | TRBV9 | TRBD2 | . | TGTGCCAGCAGCGTAGGAGGGACTAGCGAGGGAGAGACCCAGTACTTC | CASSVGGTSEGETQYF
TRBJ1-5 | TRBV19 | . | . | TGTGCCAGTAGTATCCTGCAGGGCAATCAGCCCCAGCATTTT | CASSILQGNQPQHF
TRBJ1-6 | TRBV19 | . | few | TGTGCCAGTAGTATGGGGGCTTGGTCACCCCTCCACTTT | CASSMGAWSPLHF
TRBJ1-2 | TRBV19 | TRBD1 | . | TGTGCCAGTAGGAGTTACCGGGACAGGGAAGAGGTTGGCTACACCTTC | CASRSYRDREEVGYTF
TRBJ2-1 | TRBV11-2 | . | . | TGTGCCAGCAGCTTAGGACAGGAGTCCTACAATGAGCAGTTCTTC | CASSLGQESYNEQFF
TRBJ1-2 | TRBV4-3 | . | . | TGCGCCAGCAGCCAAGAACCAGGGTACTATGGCTACACCTTC | CASSQEPGYYGYTF
TRBJ2-7 | TRBV27 | . | . | TGTGCCAGCAGTTTATGGGAGGCGGGACAGTCCTACGAGCAGTACTTC | CASSLWEAGQSYEQYF
TRBJ2-5 | TRBV5-4 | . | . | TGTGCCAGCAGCTTGGGTGGCGCCACCCAAGAGACCCAGTACTTC | CASSLGGATQETQYF
TRBJ2-1 | TRBV19 | . | . | TGTGCCAGTAGACTCCCGGGGGCCGTCAACAATGAGCAGTTCTTC | CASRLPGAVNNEQFF
TRBJ2-5 | TRBV9 | TRBD2 | . | TGTGCCAGCAGCGCTTCTAGCGGGAGTTGGGAGACCCAGTACTTC | CASSASSGSWETQYF
TRBJ2-2 | TRBV30 | . | . | TGTGCCTGGAGGGGGACCGGGGAGCTGTTTTTT | CAWRGTGELFF
TRBJ2-1 | TRBV11-2 | TRBD2 | . | TGTGCCAGCAGCTTAGTTAGCGGGAGTCACAATGAGCAGTTCTTC | CASSLVSGSHNEQFF
TRBJ1-2 | TRBV5-5 | . | . | TGTGCCAGCAGCCTGGCTGACGGATCCTATGGCTACACCTTC | CASSLADGSYGYTF
TRBJ2-7 | TRBV7-9 | . | . | TGTGCCAGCAGCCCACGACCTTACGAGCAGTACTTC | CASSPRPYEQYF
TRBJ1-1 | TRBV9 | . | few | TGTGCCAGCAGCGCATGGGCAGGAAACACTGAAGCTTTCTTT | CASSAWAGNTEAFF
TRBJ2-7 | TRBV7-8 | . | few | TGTGCCAGCAGCTTTAACAGTGACGAGCAGTACTTC | CASSFNSDEQYF
TRBJ1-4 | TRBV6-1 | TRBD1 | . | TGTGCCAGCAGTGAATGGGACAGTAATGAAAAACTGTTTTTT | CASSEWDSNEKLFF
TRBJ2-2 | TRBV9 | . | . | TGTGCCAGCAGCGTAGAACAGGGACCGAACACCGGGGAGCTGTTTTTT | CASSVEQGPNTGELFF
TRBJ1-1 | TRBV5-4 | . | . | TGTGCCAGCAGCCCCTGGGGGGGGGCGGGTAACACTGAAGCTTTCTTT | CASSPWGGAGNTEAFF
TRBJ2-5 | TRBV5-6 | . | . | TGTGCCAGCAGCTCCGTGTCGGAGACCCAGTACTTC | CASSSVSETQYF
TRBJ2-1 | TRBV19 | TRBD2 | . | TGTGCCAGTAGCCTGTCCGGGACTAGCGGCTACAATGAGCAGTTCTTC | CASSLSGTSGYNEQFF
TRBJ2-1 | TRBV30 | . | once | TGTGCCTGGAGTGTATGGCAGGGCGATGAGCAGTTCTTC | CAWSVWQGDEQFF
TRBJ2-7 | TRBV6-1 | . | few | TGTGCCAGCAGTGAACAGTCAGGGCCCTACGAGCAGTACTTC | CASSEQSGPYEQYF
TRBJ2-3 | TRBV7-8 | TRBD2 | . | TGTGCCAGCAGCTTGACTAGCGGGGGGGCCGGGCTCTCTCCAGATACGCAGTATTTT | CASSLTSGGAGLSPDTQYF
TRBJ2-2 | TRBV13 | TRBD2 | . | TGTGCCAGCAGCCCAGTTGCGGGGGGCTACACCGGGGAGCTGTTTTTT | CASSPVAGGYTGELFF
TRBJ1-2 | TRBV6-6 | TRBD1 | . | TGTGCCAGCAATCGTGGGGGACAGCTTAACTATGGCTACACCTTC | CASNRGGQLNYGYTF